The clone carrying this T cell receptor beta chain has more than one count but fewer than ten. Its antigen is not known. The source of the sample is a study of T cells after yellow fever vaccination. Study-level information: In the case of low-cell-number fractions, SMART-Seq v4 Ultra Low Input was used for preparation. Study findings and constraints: Clonotypes found in both CD4 and CD8 compartments made up a small share. Weaker overall, the secondary response nonetheless peaked faster (day 5 versus 15).

The CDR3 length is 15 residues. Germline CDR1 is ENHRY and CDR2 is SYGVKD. V was shortened by 1 base and J by 3 bases, with 12 bases between the two germline ends. 5'RACE template switching added a universal primer site and UMIs to TCR cDNA. MiXCR, applied by TCRdb to the 5' RACE reads, yields one record per CDR3 protein. The table records a few hundred thousand distinct CDR3 sequences, around 5.2% of them present only once. The TCR originated in a man between 18 and 35 years old who received the YFV17D yellow fever vaccine. The V gene is TRBV10-3, the J gene TRBJ2-5; D possibly corresponds to TRBD2 (6 bases). The sample was CD4+ T cells sorted from PBMCs, taken on the day of the yellow fever booster vaccination. CDR3 nucleotides: TGTGCCATCAGTGAGTTGCGGGGAAGGAAAGAGACCCAGTACTTC. Translated, it gives CAISELRGRKETQYF.